This T cell receptor beta chain is drawn from a study of blood T cell repertoires in COVID-19. About the study: Sample material is recorded as cDNA or gDNA derived from T cells, B-cell-depleted T cells, or PBMCs.

Method: immunoSEQ multiplex PCR; TCRdb's copy keeps in-frame clones and lacks some. This table has 200,000 or so clones, about 85% appearing once. This CDR3 spans 13 amino acids. Trimming cost V 6 bases and J 7 bases, with 13 bases left between them. In germline, CDR1 is MDHEN, CDR2 SYDVKM. Cohort assignment relied on participant-reported clinical history. V gene TRBV28 combines with J gene TRBJ1-5; no clear D. Sequences were obtained from PBMCs or T cells enriched from blood (not recorded which). This receptor was obtained from a young woman who had recovered from COVID-19. Here the CDR3 reads CASRTPGRQPQHF. For the CDR3, the DNA is TGTGCCAGCAGAACTCCGGGGAGACAGCCCCAGCATTTT.